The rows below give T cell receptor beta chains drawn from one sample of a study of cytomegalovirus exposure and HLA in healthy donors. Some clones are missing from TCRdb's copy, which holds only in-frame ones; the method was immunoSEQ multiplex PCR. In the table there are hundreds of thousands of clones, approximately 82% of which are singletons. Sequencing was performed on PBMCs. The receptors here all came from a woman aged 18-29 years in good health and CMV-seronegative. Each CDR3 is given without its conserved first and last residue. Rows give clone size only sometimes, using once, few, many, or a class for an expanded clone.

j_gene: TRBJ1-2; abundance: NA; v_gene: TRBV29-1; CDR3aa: SVDFNYGYT
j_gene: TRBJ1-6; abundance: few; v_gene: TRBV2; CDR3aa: ASTTQGRDGAPLH
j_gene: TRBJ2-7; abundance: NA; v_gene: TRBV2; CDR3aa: ASSAGQGALALGYEQY
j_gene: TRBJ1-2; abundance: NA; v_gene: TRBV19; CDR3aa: ASSIGGFYGYT
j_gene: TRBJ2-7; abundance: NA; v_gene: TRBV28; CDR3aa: ASSLGTGYEQY
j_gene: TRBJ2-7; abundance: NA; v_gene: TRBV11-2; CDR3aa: ASGDRGLSYEQY
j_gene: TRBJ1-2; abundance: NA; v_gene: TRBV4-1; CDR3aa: ASSQDGRYGYT
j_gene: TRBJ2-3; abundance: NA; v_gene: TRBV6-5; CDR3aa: ASNRVGTDTQY
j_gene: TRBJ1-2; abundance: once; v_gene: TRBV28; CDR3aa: ASSSRRGRGYT
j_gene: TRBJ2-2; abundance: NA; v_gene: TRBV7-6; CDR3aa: ASSLRTSGAGELF
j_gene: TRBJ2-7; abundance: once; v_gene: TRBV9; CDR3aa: ASSVTDQGGREQY